A single sample gave rise to the 9 T cell receptor beta chains below, sequenced in a study of vaccination effects on CD4 cells after COVID-19. Using immunoSEQ multiplex PCR, the repertoire was profiled, and TCRdb retains in-frame clones only, with some absent. The data show tens of thousands of clones, with approximately 72% seen just once and approximately 20% held by the top ten. The authors isolated CD4+ T cells after approximately 9 days of culture. Their recognized antigens are unknown. The source material was CD4+ T cells from PBMCs cultured without peptide, sampled before COVID-19 vaccination. These receptors were obtained from a human donor who had a prior SARS-CoV-2 infection.

The genes are TRBV6-2 or TRBV6-3 and TRBJ2-1; no firm D call. CDR3 size: 12 residues. Germline V lookup: CDR1 MNHEY, CDR2 SVGEGT. The V and J ends lost 2 bases and 15 bases respectively, with 14 bases between them. The CDR3 spells CASSYGEAPPFF. CDR3 nucleotides: TGTGCCAGCAGTTACGGTGAAGCCCCCCCGTTCTTC.

The chain is built from TRBV5-1 and TRBJ2-1; perhaps TRBD1 as D (6 bases). V was pared by 4 bases and J by 0 bases, with 11 bases between. The CDR3 contains 15 residues. CDR1 is SGHRS, CDR2 YFSETQ, per germline. Written as DNA, the CDR3 is TGCGCCAGCAGCCCAGGGGCCGACTCCTACAATGAGCAGTTCTTC. Its protein product is CASSPGADSYNEQFF.

This sequence joins TRBV6-6 and TRBJ2-7, with D unresolved. The CDR3 spans 13 residues. V lost 4 bases to trimming and J lost 5 bases, with 12 bases between them. Germline lookup yields CDR1 MNHNY and CDR2 SVGAGI (reference sequence). The CDR3 coding sequence is TGTGCCAGCAGTTTAACCCTCCGGGACGAGCAGTACTTC. It encodes CASSLTLRDEQYF.

This chain links TRBV5-1 with TRBJ2-1, with D possibly TRBD2 on 6 matching bases. The CDR3 sequence is 14 residues long. Trimming shortened V by 1 base and J by 8 bases, and 13 bases separated the two germline ends. Germline V gene sequence: CDR1 SGHRS, CDR2 YFSETQ. CDR3 region: CASSLYGSRDEQFF. Written as DNA, the CDR3 is TGCGCCAGCAGCTTGTACGGGAGTCGGGATGAGCAGTTCTTC.

The rearrangement uses TRBV6-2 or TRBV6-3 and TRBJ2-1; D gene ambiguous. Germline V gene lookup returns CDR1 MNHEY and CDR2 SVGEGT. V dropped 2 bases and J dropped 3 bases, with 2 bases sitting between them. CDR3 size: 12 residues. The CDR3 protein is CASSYHYNEQFF. Here the CDR3 DNA reads TGTGCCAGCAGTTACCACTACAATGAGCAGTTCTTC.

The chain has TRBV7-2 and TRBJ2-5, with D hard to call. Germline V CDR1 and CDR2: SGHTA, FQGNSA. The CDR3 contains 12 residues. V was shortened by 6 bases and J by 3 bases, with 8 bases between the two germline ends. For the CDR3, the DNA is TGTGCCAGCAGACGCAGAGAAGAGACCCAGTACTTC. This gives the protein CASRRREETQYF.

This rearrangement joins TRBV2 to TRBJ1-4; D gene unclear. CDR3 size: 14 residues. Trimming removed 5 bases at V and 7 bases at J, with 14 bases between. Germline V lookup: CDR1 SNHLY, CDR2 FYNNEI. The CDR3 is CASSPTPTGEKLFF. The CDR3 DNA is TGTGCCAGCAGTCCGACCCCGACGGGTGAAAAACTGTTTTTT.

The chain carries TRBV7-3 and TRBJ2-5, with 8 bases lining up with TRBD1. V lost 3 bases and J lost 5; bases outside the gene matches: 2. The CDR3 has 13 amino acids. Germline values: CDR1 SGHTA, CDR2 FQGTGA. CDR3 bases: TGTGCCAGCAGCTTCAACAGGGGGGAGACCCAGTACTTC. Amino acids: CASSFNRGETQYF.

This clone was seen more than once but under ten times. This chain joins TRBV19 and TRBJ2-2; D assignment may be TRBD1 or TRBD2 (5 bases each). Germline V lookup: CDR1 LNHDA, CDR2 SQIVND (reference sequence). Trimming stripped 8 bases from V and 1 base from J, with 26 bases between. The CDR3 covers 19 residues. The CDR3 nucleotides read TGTGCCAGTTCCAAATGGGGGAGTAGGGTCTCCAAGAACACCGGGGAGCTGTTTTTT. Translated, it gives CASSKWGSRVSKNTGELFF.